The sequence of this T cell receptor (beta chain) was determined in a study of T cell clonality in common variable immunodeficiency. Study-wide results and limits: In common variable immunodeficiency, TCR beta chains reportedly carried fewer deletions and N-nucleotide insertions. The cause of increased CVID clonality remains unclear without subpopulation sequencing.

As regards this clone: Its target is unknown.

Of CVID subjects, about 14 were female and 25 to 30 male, mean age approximately 40. The repertoire was sequenced with immunoSEQ multiplex PCR; TCRdb's copy has only in-frame clones and lacks some. The sample has just over 15,000 clones, none seen only once. The sample taken for sequencing was peripheral blood mononuclear cells. This receptor was identified in a human donor with common variable immunodeficiency.

CDR3: CASSLLAGVTNEQFF. CDR3 DNA, as far as it was read: TGTGCCAGTAGCTTACTAGCGGGAGTTACCAATGAG. The chain joins TRBV19 to TRBJ2-1; TRBD2 aligns across 11 bases. The sequenced fragment ends 3 residues before the CDR3 boundary, so the rest is inferred from the germline J gene. CDR1 is LNHDA, CDR2 SQIVND, per germline (reference sequence). V gave up 6 bases and J gave up 6 bases; unmatched junction bases: 7. There are 15 residues in the CDR3.